This passage covers 26 T cell receptor beta chains from one sample sequenced in a study of T cell repertoires in aging, cancer and after chemotherapy. The template was genomic DNA from peripheral blood, not RNA. TRB rearrangements spanning V, D and J were amplified using mixed TRB-A/B primers. TCRdb used MiXCR to reprocess the multiplex PCR reads, holding one entry per CDR3 protein. Of about 2,000 distinct CDR3 sequences in the sample, about a quarter were seen once. The sequenced sample consisted of blood. Receptor source: a human donor with a solid tumor.

This clonotype is labeled as medium-sized (0.01 to 0.1%). This chain joins TRBV6-5 and TRBJ1-2, with 9 bases lining up with TRBD1. The length of the CDR3 is 15 residues. The germline gives CDR1 MNHEY, CDR2 SVGAGI. V was clipped by 5 bases and J by 4 bases; unmatched bases: 8. The CDR3 DNA is TGTGCCAGCAGTACCCCCGGGACAGGGTTCTATGGCTACACCTTC. It specifies CASSTPGTGFYGYTF.

By share of the sample, this clonotype is medium-sized. V is TRBV6-2 or TRBV6-3 and J is TRBJ1-2; 10 bases are shared with TRBD1. V trimming: 7 bases; J trimming: 8 bases; junction bases outside the gene matches: 7. Germline values: CDR1 MNHEY, CDR2 SVGEGT. The CDR3 covers 13 residues. The CDR3 sequence is CASTGQGTRGYTF. CDR3 in DNA: TGTGCCAGCACGGGACAGGGGACCCGCGGCTACACCTTC.

This clonotype has just a few counts. The CDR3 here is CASSHGGGVEQYF. In nucleotides, the CDR3 is TGTGCCAGCAGCCACGGTGGGGGGGTCGAGCAGTACTTC. The chain is built from TRBV7-2 and TRBJ2-7; 7 positions agree with TRBD2. The CDR3 has 13 amino acids. Germline lookup yields CDR1 SGHTA and CDR2 FQGNSA. Trimming removed 5 bases from V and 6 bases from J; junction bases left unmatched: 7.

The CDR3 reads CASSIGDRDTGELFF. The CDR3 region has the DNA TGTGCCAGTAGTATCGGGGACAGGGACACCGGGGAGCTGTTTTTT. This chain connects TRBV19 to TRBJ2-2; TRBD1 agrees at 9 bases. V shed 3 bases, J shed 3 bases, and the junction held 2 bases outside the gene matches. Germline CDR1 is LNHDA and CDR2 is SQIVND (reference sequence). This CDR3 comprises 15 residues.

Points on this clonotype: With a much larger clone just one base away, this may be a read error. The chain links TRBV6-5 to TRBJ1-6, with D tentatively TRBD1 (6 bases). CDR1 and CDR2 (germline): MNHEY, SVGAGI. The CDR3 runs 15 residues. CDR3 DNA: TGTGCCAGCAGTTACTCGAGCCAGGGGCCATCACCCCCCCACTTT. It is translated as CASSYSSQGPSPPHF.

By share, this clonotype ranks as large. V and J are TRBV7-9 and TRBJ1-1, with D hard to call. Trimming left V 4 bases short and J 0 bases short, with 12 bases between. From germline, CDR1 is SEHNR and CDR2 FQNEAQ (reference sequence). The CDR3 contains 15 residues. The CDR3 nucleotides read TGTGCCAGCAGCTCCGGCGGCACTATGAACACTGAAGCTTTCTTT. It yields the protein CASSSGGTMNTEAFF.

Notes on this clonotype: A read error may be the cause here, since a much bigger clone is one base away. The V and J genes are TRBV7-6 and TRBJ1-2; D not resolved. The CDR3 has 12 amino acids. Germline CDR1 reads SGHVS; CDR2 reads FNYEAQ. Trimming took off 1 base at V and 7 bases at J, with 7 bases between the two ends. The CDR3 nucleotides are TGTGCCAGCAGCTTAGATGGGTCTGGCTACACCTTC. Encoded protein: CASSLDGSGYTF.

This clonotype is large (0.1 to 1%). This chain connects TRBV29-1 to TRBJ1-2, with a possible D match to TRBD1 (5 bases). Germline lookup yields CDR1 SQVTM and CDR2 ANQGSEA. V gave up 4 bases and J gave up 1 base, with 16 bases separating them. CDR3 length: 15 amino acids. CDR3: CSVVGGVRSNYGYTF. The CDR3 nucleotides are TGCAGCGTTGTGGGGGGAGTGAGGAGTAACTATGGCTACACCTTC. The full variable domain, its missing parts supplied by reference TRBV29-1 and TRBJ1-2, is SAVISQKPSRDICQRGTSLTIQCQVDSQVTMMFWYRQQPGQSLTLIATANQGSEATYESGFVIDKFPISRPNLTFSTLTVSNMSPEDSSIYLCSVVGGVRSNYGYTFGSGTRLTVV.

A note on this clonotype: Just one base apart from a much larger clone, this may be a read error. The genes are TRBV30 and TRBJ1-2; 8 positions agree with TRBD1. The CDR3 loop spans 14 amino acids. In germline, CDR1 is GTSNPN, CDR2 SVGIG (reference sequence). This chain's CDR3 is CARSGDRGTWGYTF. CDR3 sequence (DNA): TGTGCCCGGAGTGGAGACAGGGGCACCTGGGGCTACACCTTC.

A remark on this clonotype: It may be a read error: a sequence one base away is much more abundant. The CDR3 nucleotides are TGTGCCAGCAGTTTTGGTTCTGGTAGCCCTACAACTAATGAAATACTGTTTTTT. Its protein product is CASSFGSGSPTTNEILFF. The chain recombines TRBV5-4 with TRBJ1-4; D is unclear. The CDR3 loop spans 18 amino acids. Germline values: CDR1 SGHNT, CDR2 YYREEE (reference sequence).

This clonotype qualifies as medium-sized. The genes are TRBV27 and TRBJ1-6, with no clear D. Trimming took off 2 bases at V and 4 bases at J, with 9 bases between the two ends. The CDR3 runs 15 residues. CDR1 is MNHEY and CDR2 is SMNVEV in the germline V gene (reference sequence). CDR3 in DNA: TGTGCCAGCAGTTTAAAACGGCCGTATAATTCACCCCTCCACTTT. As protein: CASSLKRPYNSPLHF.

V and J are TRBV7-6 and TRBJ1-1; 7 bases line up with TRBD1. Trimming removed 0 bases from V and 2 bases from J; junction bases left unmatched: 3. In germline, CDR1 is SGHVS, CDR2 FNYEAQ. The CDR3 has 15 amino acids. Here the CDR3 DNA reads TGTGCCAGCAGCTTAGCGCGGGACAGCAACACTGAAGCTTTCTTT. This codes for CASSLARDSNTEAFF.

This clonotype ranks as medium-sized. The V and J genes are TRBV11-2 and TRBJ2-3; 7 bases fit TRBD1. The CDR3 totals 18 residues. V was pared by 1 base and J by 5 bases, with 15 bases of the junction left unmatched. Germline V CDR1 and CDR2: SGHAT, FQNNGV. CDR3 in DNA: TGTGCCAGCAGCTTAGTCCGAGGGGGCAGGGGAGAGGTAGATACGCAGTATTTT. It is translated as CASSLVRGGRGEVDTQYF.

On this clonotype itself: At one end the junction does not follow the germline gene, possibly because of a read error. The chain carries TRBV29-1 and TRBJ1-5, with D tentatively TRBD1 (6 bases). The CDR3 spans 13 residues. Germline lookup yields CDR1 SQVTM and CDR2 ANQGSEA. The CDR3 reads CSFRAGGPQTQHF. DNA of the CDR3: TGCAGCTTCAGAGCGGGGGGGCCTCAGACCCAGCATTTT. Filled out from reference TRBV29-1 and TRBJ1-5, the complete variable domain reads SAVISQKPSRDICQRGTSLTIQCQVDSQVTMMFWYRQQPGQSLTLIATANQGSEATYESGFVIDKFPISRPNLTFSTLTVSNMSPEDSSIYLCSFRAGGPQTQHFGDGTRLSIL.

Judged by abundance, this clonotype is medium-sized. The V gene is TRBV18, the J gene TRBJ1-5, with TRBD1 matching 9 bases. The V segment lost 4 bases and the J segment 0 bases; nucleotides outside the gene matches: 1. Germline lookup yields CDR1 KGHSH and CDR2 LQKENI. CDR3 size: 15 residues. The CDR3 sequence: CASSQGQGSNQPQHF. CDR3 DNA sequence: TGTGCCAGCTCACAGGGACAGGGTAGCAATCAGCCCCAGCATTTT. The full variable domain, with the rest looked up from reference TRBV18 and TRBJ1-5, is NAGVMQNPRHLVRRRGQEARLRCSPMKGHSHVYWYRQLPEEGLKFMVYLQKENIIDESGMPKERFSAEFPKEGPSILRIQQVVRGDSAAYFCASSQGQGSNQPQHFGDGTRLSIL.

This clonotype was detected a few times. The V call is TRBV20-1, the J call TRBJ2-7, with 11 bases matching TRBD1. The CDR3 length is 12 residues. Per germline, CDR1 DFQATT and CDR2 SNEGSKA (reference sequence). V lost 6 bases and J lost 5; bases outside the gene matches: 3. The CDR3 region is CSAGTGGDEQYF. The CDR3 DNA reads TGCAGTGCCGGGACAGGGGGTGACGAGCAGTACTTC.

By sample share, this clonotype is medium-sized. The chain has TRBV6-2 or TRBV6-3 and TRBJ2-7; the D gene is possibly TRBD2 (5 bases). In germline, CDR1 is MNHEY, CDR2 SVGEGT. The CDR3 has 16 residues. Trimming pared 0 bases from V and 0 bases from J, leaving 12 bases between. CDR3 in amino acids: CASSYSNWRFSYEQYF. For the CDR3, the DNA is TGTGCCAGCAGTTACTCGAATTGGAGGTTCTCCTACGAGCAGTACTTC.

The V and J genes are TRBV6-5 and TRBJ1-2; 10 bases fit TRBD1. V trimming: 5 bases; J trimming: 4 bases; junction bases outside the gene matches: 4. There are 14 residues in the CDR3. Per germline, CDR1 MNHEY and CDR2 SVGAGI. CDR3 bases: TGTGCCAGCAGTACCTGGACAGGGGGCTATGGCTACACCTTC. Translating gives CASSTWTGGYGYTF.

Sample share makes this clonotype large. The genes are TRBV10-3 and TRBJ2-6, with D possibly matching TRBD2 (6 bases). From germline, CDR1 is ENHRY and CDR2 SYGVKD. V shed 4 bases and J shed 2 bases, with 9 bases lying between them. The CDR3 has 15 amino acids. The CDR3 region has the DNA TGTGCCATCAGTGTGGGGGAGGCTGGGGCCAACGTCCTGACTTTC. Translated: CAISVGEAGANVLTF.

Relative to its sample, this clonotype is medium-sized. The chain uses TRBV6-5 and TRBJ1-2; TRBD1 is a possible D gene (5 bases). Trimming shortened V by 0 bases and J by 7 bases, and 9 bases separated the two germline ends. The CDR3 loop spans 13 amino acids. The V gene's germline CDR1 is MNHEY and CDR2 SVGAGI. The CDR3 loop reads CASSYSTESGYTF. CDR3 bases: TGTGCCAGCAGTTACTCGACAGAAAGTGGCTACACCTTC.

The genes are TRBV30 and TRBJ2-2; 11 positions match TRBD2. The CDR3 runs to 15 residues. V shed 3 bases and J 4 bases; nucleotides not matched to a gene: 4. Germline V gene lookup returns CDR1 GTSNPN and CDR2 SVGIG (reference sequence). The CDR3 region is CAWRRLAGSTGELFF. CDR3 sequence (DNA): TGTGCCTGGAGGAGACTAGCGGGGAGCACCGGGGAGCTGTTTTTT.

This clonotype is medium-sized in the sample. The V and J genes are TRBV18 and TRBJ2-7, with D unclear. The V end lost 4 bases, the J end lost 10 bases, and 20 bases lay between the germline ends. The CDR3 contains 14 residues. Germline V gives CDR1 KGHSH, CDR2 LQKENI. The CDR3 sequence is CASSQQKNLLSQYF. The CDR3 region has the DNA TGTGCCAGCTCACAACAGAAAAACCTACTGAGTCAGTACTTC.

The rearrangement joins TRBV5-1 to TRBJ2-1; a possible D gene is TRBD1 (6 bases). This CDR3 comprises 16 residues. Per the germline V gene, CDR1 is SGHRS and CDR2 is YFSETQ. The V gene lost 2 bases and the J gene lost 10 bases, with 22 bases spanning the gap. Written as DNA, the CDR3 is TGCGCCAGCAGCTTCGGACAGAGGGGGTATGTGGTGGAGCAGTTCTTC. Protein sequence: CASSFGQRGYVVEQFF.

In this sample, this clonotype turned up a few times. This chain uses TRBV20-1 with TRBJ1-1, with 12 bases aligning to TRBD1. Germline assignment: CDR1 DFQATT and CDR2 SNEGSKA (reference sequence). There are 19 residues in the CDR3. The trim removed 3 bases at V and 3 bases at J, leaving 17 bases unmatched. CDR3: CSASGMRRDRGRSDTEAFF. The CDR3 DNA is TGCAGTGCTAGCGGAATGAGACGGGACAGGGGGCGTTCGGACACTGAAGCTTTCTTT.

By proportion, this clonotype is large. V usage is TRBV19 and J usage is TRBJ2-2, with 11 bases identical to TRBD2. The junction had 9 bases not matched to a gene; V was cut back by 5 bases and J by 7 bases. Germline-derived CDR1 and CDR2 are LNHDA and SQIVND (reference sequence). The CDR3 sequence is 16 residues long. Here the CDR3 DNA reads TGTGCCAGTAGTGTTTATAGCGGGGGGGAGCACGGGGAGCTGTTTTTT. Translated: CASSVYSGGEHGELFF.

This chain connects TRBV11-2 to TRBJ2-5, with 7 bases matching TRBD2. The ends lost 1 base at V and 5 bases at J; junction bases unmatched: 7. The CDR3 runs 15 residues. Germline V gives CDR1 SGHAT, CDR2 FQNNGV. The CDR3 is CASSLVAGRGETQYF. The CDR3 DNA reads as TGTGCCAGCAGCTTAGTGGCGGGGAGGGGCGAGACCCAGTACTTC. Full variable domain (remainder filled in from reference TRBV11-2 and TRBJ2-5): EAGVAQSPRYKIIEKRQSVAFWCNPISGHATLYWYQQILGQGPKLLIQFQNNGVVDDSQLPKDRFSAERLKGVDSTLKIQPAKLEDSAVYLCASSLVAGRGETQYFGPGTRLLVL.